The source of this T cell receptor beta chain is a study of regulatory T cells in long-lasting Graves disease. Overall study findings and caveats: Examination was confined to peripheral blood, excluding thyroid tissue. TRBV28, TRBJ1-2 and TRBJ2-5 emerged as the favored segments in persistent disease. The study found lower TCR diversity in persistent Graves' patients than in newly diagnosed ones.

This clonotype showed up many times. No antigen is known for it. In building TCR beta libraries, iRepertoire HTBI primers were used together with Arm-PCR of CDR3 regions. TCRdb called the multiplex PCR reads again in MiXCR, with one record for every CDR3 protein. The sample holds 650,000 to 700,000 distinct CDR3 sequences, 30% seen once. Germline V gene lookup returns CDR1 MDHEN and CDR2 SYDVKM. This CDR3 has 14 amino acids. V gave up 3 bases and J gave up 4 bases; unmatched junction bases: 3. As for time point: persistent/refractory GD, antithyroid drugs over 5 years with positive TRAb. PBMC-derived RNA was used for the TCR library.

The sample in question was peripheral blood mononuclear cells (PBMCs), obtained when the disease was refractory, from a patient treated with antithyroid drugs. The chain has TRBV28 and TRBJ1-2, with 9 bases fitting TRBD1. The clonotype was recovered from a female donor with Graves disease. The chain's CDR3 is CASSLVTGGYGYTF. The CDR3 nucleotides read TGTGCCAGCAGTTTGGTGACAGGGGGCTATGGCTACACCTTC.